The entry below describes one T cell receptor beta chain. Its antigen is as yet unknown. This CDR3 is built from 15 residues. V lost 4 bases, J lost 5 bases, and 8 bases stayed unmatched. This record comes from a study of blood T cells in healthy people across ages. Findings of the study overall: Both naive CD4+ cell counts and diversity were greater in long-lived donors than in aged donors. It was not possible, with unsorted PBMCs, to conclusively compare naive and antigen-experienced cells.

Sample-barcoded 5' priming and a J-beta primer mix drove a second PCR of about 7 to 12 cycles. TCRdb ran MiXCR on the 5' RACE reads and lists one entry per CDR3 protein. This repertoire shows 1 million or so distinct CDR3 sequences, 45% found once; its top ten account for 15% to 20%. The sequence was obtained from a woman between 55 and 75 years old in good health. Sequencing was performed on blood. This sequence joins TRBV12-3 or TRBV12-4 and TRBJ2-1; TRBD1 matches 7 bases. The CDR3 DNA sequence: TGTGCCAGCAGTTCTAGAGGGGGCCGCAACAATGAGCAGTTCTTC. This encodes CASSSRGGRNNEQFF.